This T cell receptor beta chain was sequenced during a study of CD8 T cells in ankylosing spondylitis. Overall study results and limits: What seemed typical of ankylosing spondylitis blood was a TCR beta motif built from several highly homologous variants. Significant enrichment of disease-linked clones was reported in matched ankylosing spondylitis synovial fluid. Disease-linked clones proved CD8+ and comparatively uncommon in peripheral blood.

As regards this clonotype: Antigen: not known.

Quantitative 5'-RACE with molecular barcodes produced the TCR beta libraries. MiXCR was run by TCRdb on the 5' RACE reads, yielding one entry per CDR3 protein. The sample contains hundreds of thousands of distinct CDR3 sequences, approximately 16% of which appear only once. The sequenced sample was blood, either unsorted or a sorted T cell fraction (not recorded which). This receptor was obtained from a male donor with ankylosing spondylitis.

The CDR3 sequence is CASSLSGAVNQPQHF. The CDR3 bases are TGTGCCAGCAGTCTCTCGGGGGCGGTCAATCAGCCCCAGCATTTT. This sequence joins TRBV12-3 or TRBV12-4 and TRBJ1-5; maybe TRBD1 (6 bases). The germline V and J ends were trimmed by 5 bases and 3 bases, with 14 bases remaining between them. The CDR3 totals 15 residues.